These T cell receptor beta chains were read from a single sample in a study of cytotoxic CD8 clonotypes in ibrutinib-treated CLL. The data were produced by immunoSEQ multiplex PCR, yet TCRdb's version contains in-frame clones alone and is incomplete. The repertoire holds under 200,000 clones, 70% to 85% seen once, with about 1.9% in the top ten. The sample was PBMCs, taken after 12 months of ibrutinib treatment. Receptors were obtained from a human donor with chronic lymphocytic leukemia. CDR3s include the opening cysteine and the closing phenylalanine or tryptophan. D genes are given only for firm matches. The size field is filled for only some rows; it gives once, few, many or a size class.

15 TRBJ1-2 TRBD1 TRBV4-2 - CASSRGTGLGGGYTF TGTGCCAGCAGCCGAGGGACAGGTTTAGGAGGAGGCTACACCTTC
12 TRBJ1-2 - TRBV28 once CASSPTGFGYTF TGTGCCAGCAGTCCAACAGGGTTTGGCTACACCTTC
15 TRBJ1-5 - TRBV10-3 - CAISESKTSNQPQHF TGTGCCATCAGTGAGTCGAAGACAAGTAATCAGCCCCAGCATTTT
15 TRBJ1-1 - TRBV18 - CASSPGTLRGTEAFF TGTGCCAGCTCACCAGGGACTTTACGAGGCACTGAAGCTTTCTTT
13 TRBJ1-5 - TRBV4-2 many CASSQDLEQPQHF TGTGCCAGCAGCCAAGATCTTGAACAGCCCCAGCATTTT
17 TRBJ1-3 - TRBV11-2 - CASSLGAGFSSGNTIYF TGTGCCAGCAGCTTAGGAGCAGGGTTTAGCTCTGGAAACACCATATATTTT
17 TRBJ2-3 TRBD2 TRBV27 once CASSSPRPSGTTDTQYF TGTGCCAGCAGTTCCCCGCGTCCTAGCGGGACCACAGATACGCAGTATTTT
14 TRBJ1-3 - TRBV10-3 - CAIAQAISGNTIYF TGTGCCATCGCCCAGGCTATCTCTGGAAACACCATATATTTT
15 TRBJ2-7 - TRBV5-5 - CASSLGLGAAYEQYF TGTGCCAGCAGCTTGGGATTGGGGGCAGCCTACGAGCAGTACTTC
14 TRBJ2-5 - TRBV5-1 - CASSFSVTKETQYF TGCGCCAGCAGCTTTAGTGTAACCAAAGAGACCCAGTACTTC
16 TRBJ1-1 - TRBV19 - CASIEWGRRMNTEAFF TGTGCCAGTATAGAGTGGGGTAGACGCATGAACACTGAAGCTTTCTTT
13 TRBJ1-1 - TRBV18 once CASSPFQNTEAFF TGTGCCAGCTCACCATTCCAGAACACTGAAGCTTTCTTT
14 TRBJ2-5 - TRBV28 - CASRLLAWDETQYF TGTGCCAGCAGGCTTCTCGCGTGGGACGAGACCCAGTACTTC
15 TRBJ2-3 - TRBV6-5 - CASSLLHPPPDTQYF TGTGCCAGCAGTCTGCTTCACCCCCCCCCAGATACGCAGTATTTT
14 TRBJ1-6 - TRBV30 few CAWSVPTAGSPLHF TGTGCCTGGAGTGTTCCGACTGCAGGTTCACCCCTCCACTTT
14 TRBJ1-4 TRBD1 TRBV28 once CASHQGAANEKLFF TGTGCCAGTCACCAGGGGGCAGCTAATGAAAAACTGTTTTTT
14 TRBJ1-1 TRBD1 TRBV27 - CASSFEGAYTEAFF TGTGCCAGCAGTTTCGAGGGGGCTTACACTGAAGCTTTCTTT
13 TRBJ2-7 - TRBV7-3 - CASSFGTPGEQYF TGTGCCAGCAGCTTCGGGACCCCGGGGGAGCAGTACTTC
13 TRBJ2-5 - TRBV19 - CASTVGTQETQYF TGTGCCAGTACCGTCGGCACCCAAGAGACCCAGTACTTC
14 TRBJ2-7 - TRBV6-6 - CASSYSRGDYEQYF TGTGCCAGCAGTTACTCGAGGGGAGACTACGAGCAGTACTTC
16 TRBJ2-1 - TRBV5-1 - CASSTSAASPYNEQFF TGCGCCAGCAGCACTTCAGCAGCCTCACCCTACAATGAGCAGTTCTTC
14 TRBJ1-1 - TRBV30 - CAWAKDFSYTEAFF TGTGCCTGGGCCAAGGACTTTTCTTACACTGAAGCTTTCTTT